Below, 30 T cell receptor beta chains from the same sample are listed, as sequenced in a study of T cell responses to AZD1222 COVID-19 vaccine. The data were produced by immunoSEQ multiplex PCR, yet TCRdb's version contains in-frame clones alone and is incomplete. This table holds about 180,000 clones, almost 90% found once. Source: peripheral blood, taken 28 days after the second AZD1222 dose. These receptor sequences come from an adult who received the AZD1222 COVID-19 vaccine.

The chain uses TRBV6-5 and TRBJ2-7; D is possibly TRBD2 (6 bases). Trimming left V 0 bases short and J 6 bases short, with 15 bases between. The V gene's germline CDR1 is MNHEY and CDR2 SVGAGI. The CDR3 extends over 15 amino acids. The CDR3 region has the DNA TGTGCCAGCAGTTACTCTTCGTCTGTGGGGGGCGAGCAGTACTTC. The encoded protein is CASSYSSSVGGEQYF.

The chain carries TRBV21-1 and TRBJ1-1. TRBV21-1 represents a pseudogene. CDR3 length equals 15 residues. The CDR3 nucleotides read TGTGCCAGCTTAAAGGGGGAGGGACTGAACACTGAAGCTTTCTTT. Encoded protein: CASLKGEGLNTEAFF.

The chain recombines TRBV4-2 with TRBJ1-6; TRBD1 agrees at 7 bases. V lost 1 base, J lost 8 bases, and 2 bases stayed unmatched. The germline gives CDR1 LGHNA, CDR2 YNFKEQ. The CDR3 loop spans 14 amino acids. CDR3 DNA sequence: TGTGCCAGCAGCCAAGGACAGGGTGATTCACCCCTCCACTTT. Protein product: CASSQGQGDSPLHF.

The chain joins TRBV11-2 to TRBJ1-2, with 10 nucleotides matching TRBD1. There are 14 residues in the CDR3. Germline loops: CDR1 SGHAT, CDR2 FQNNGV. V lost 4 bases, J lost 3 bases, and 2 bases stayed unmatched. CDR3 loop: CASSSGTGDYGYTF. The CDR3, as DNA: TGTGCCAGCAGCTCCGGGACAGGGGACTATGGCTACACCTTC.

The chain has TRBV5-5 and TRBJ2-7; D may correspond to TRBD1 or TRBD2 (5 bases each). The CDR3 contains 14 residues. V shed 4 bases and J shed 2 bases, with 13 bases lying between them. CDR1 SGHKS and CDR2 YYEKEE come from the germline V gene (reference sequence). The CDR3 nucleotides are TGTGCCAGCAGCCCCGAGCTGGGGGCCTACGAGCAGTACTTC. This gives the protein CASSPELGAYEQYF.

The V gene is TRBV10-3, the J gene TRBJ2-7, with TRBD1 matching 7 bases. V lost 4 bases to trimming and J lost 5 bases; unmatched junction nucleotides: 8. Germline assignment: CDR1 ENHRY and CDR2 SYGVKD. This CDR3 is 14 amino acids long. This CDR3 is CAISGDSSTHEQYF. CDR3 DNA: TGTGCCATCAGTGGGGACAGTAGTACCCACGAGCAGTACTTC.

Comment on this clone: The same CDR3 is also encoded by other DNA sequences in this sample. V and J are TRBV5-1 and TRBJ1-6; tentatively, D is TRBD1 (5 bases). The ends were cut back, 0 bases at V and 7 bases at J, with 5 bases in the middle. The CDR3 has 13 residues. The germline V gene encodes CDR1 SGHRS and CDR2 YFSETQ. The CDR3 DNA is TGCGCCAGCAGCTTGGAGGGGAATTCACCCCTCCACTTT. Amino acids: CASSLEGNSPLHF.

The chain employs TRBV7-3 and TRBJ1-2, with 10 bases lining up with TRBD1. The CDR3 consists of 15 residues. J was trimmed by 7 bases and V by 2 bases; bases with no gene match: 7. Germline CDR1 and CDR2: SGHTA and FQGTGA. The CDR3 sequence: CASSLGTGDPLGYTF. CDR3 in DNA: TGTGCCAGCAGCTTAGGGACAGGGGATCCCCTTGGCTACACCTTC.

This clone was picked up one time. V is TRBV4-1 and J is TRBJ1-1; D is undetermined. The V end lost 0 bases, the J end lost 1 base, and 15 bases lay between the germline ends. The CDR3 contains 17 residues. Germline V gives CDR1 MGHRA, CDR2 YSYEKL. CDR3 loop: CASSQDRVSPGNTEAFF. The CDR3 DNA follows: TGCGCCAGCAGCCAAGATCGGGTGAGTCCCGGGAACACTGAAGCTTTCTTT.

The chain carries TRBV9 and TRBJ2-2, with 9 bases matching TRBD2. Germline V gene sequence: CDR1 SGDLS, CDR2 YYNGEE. Losses at the gene ends were 0 bases for V and 6 bases for J; bases not matched to a gene: 6. The CDR3 length is 16 residues. The CDR3 protein is CASSVGGGGAPGELFF. DNA of the CDR3: TGTGCCAGCAGCGTAGGTGGCGGGGGGGCCCCCGGGGAGCTGTTTTTT.

This clone was seen more than once but under ten times. The gene calls are TRBV19 and TRBJ1-1; D might be TRBD1 (6 bases). CDR3 length: 15 residues. Looked up from germline, CDR1 is LNHDA and CDR2 is SQIVND (reference sequence). Trimming took off 6 bases at V and 1 base at J, with 15 bases between the two ends. CDR3: CASRDRQAWNTEAFF. As DNA, the CDR3 is TGTGCCAGTAGGGATCGACAGGCTTGGAACACTGAAGCTTTCTTT.

The chain employs TRBV19 and TRBJ2-7; TRBD1 matches 10 bases. The CDR3 contains 12 residues. The V segment lost 10 bases and the J segment 3 bases; nucleotides outside the gene matches: 3. Germline V CDR1 and CDR2: LNHDA, SQIVND (reference sequence). The CDR3: CATRTGGYEQYF. DNA of the CDR3: TGTGCCACCCGGACAGGGGGCTACGAGCAGTACTTC.

The rearrangement uses TRBV13 and TRBJ2-1, with TRBD2 as a possible D gene (6 bases). The CDR3 extends over 18 amino acids. Germline V gene data show CDR1 as PRHDT and CDR2 as FYEKMQ (reference sequence). V dropped 6 bases and J dropped 2 bases, with 23 bases sitting between them. The CDR3 bases are TGTGCCAGCAGTCGGAAGATCGGCGGGGCCTGGGCCTACAATGAGCAGTTCTTC. Its translation is CASSRKIGGAWAYNEQFF. The full variable domain, rest sourced from reference TRBV13 and TRBJ2-1, is AAGVIQSPRHLIKEKRETATLKCYPIPRHDTVYWYQQGPGQDPQFLISFYEKMQSDKGSIPDRFSAQQFSDYHSELNMSSLELGDSALYFCASSRKIGGAWAYNEQFFGPGTRLTVL.

The chain links TRBV5-1 to TRBJ1-2, with a possible D match to TRBD1 (5 bases). V lost 1 base to trimming and J lost 6 bases, with 10 bases between them. The CDR3 runs 13 residues. In germline, CDR1 is SGHRS, CDR2 YFSETQ. The CDR3 sequence is CASSLTGPNGYTF. The CDR3 DNA sequence: TGCGCCAGCAGCTTGACAGGCCCCAATGGCTACACCTTC.

V is TRBV3-1 (or the pseudogene TRBV3-2) and J is TRBJ2-1, with 9 bases fitting TRBD1. This CDR3 region has 16 residues. Germline V lookup: CDR1 LGHDT, CDR2 YNNKEL (reference sequence). V was pared by 3 bases and J by 6 bases, with 9 bases of the junction left unmatched. The CDR3 loop is CASSHTGGLGANEQFF. The CDR3 DNA follows: TGTGCCAGCAGCCATACAGGGGGCCTAGGGGCCAATGAGCAGTTCTTC.

V gene TRBV27 combines with J gene TRBJ2-1, with D possibly TRBD2 on 6 matching bases. Trimming shortened V by 4 bases and J by 7 bases, and 8 bases separated the two germline ends. The germline V gene has CDR1 MNHEY and CDR2 SMNVEV (reference sequence). The CDR3 is 12 residues long. The CDR3 DNA follows: TGTGCCAGCAGTTACCGGGGGAATGAGCAGTTCTTC. Translation gives CASSYRGNEQFF.

J is TRBJ1-1 and V is TRBV13; a weak D match, TRBD1 (5 bases). V was cut by 3 bases and J by 0 bases, with 17 bases left in between. The CDR3 sequence is 17 residues long. Germline lookup yields CDR1 PRHDT and CDR2 FYEKMQ (reference sequence). In nucleotides, the CDR3 is TGTGCCAGCAGCTTTTCGGATATACAGGCTTTGAACACTGAAGCTTTCTTT. Translated, it gives CASSFSDIQALNTEAFF.

The chain carries TRBV5-6 and TRBJ1-3; D gene uncertain. Germline CDR1 and CDR2: SGHDT and YYEEEE. The CDR3 spans 15 residues. The V end was cut by 1 base, the J end by 0 bases, with 8 bases between. The CDR3 here is CASSLKGISGNTIYF. Here the CDR3 DNA reads TGTGCCAGCAGCTTGAAAGGCATCTCTGGAAACACCATATATTTT.

V gene TRBV3-1 (or the pseudogene TRBV3-2) combines with J gene TRBJ1-4; D is undetermined. CDR3 length: 14 amino acids. Trimming left V 2 bases short and J 7 bases short, with 11 bases between. Germline V gene sequence: CDR1 LGHDT, CDR2 YNNKEL (reference sequence). The CDR3 spells CASSQQISGEKLFF. The CDR3 region has the DNA TGTGCCAGCAGCCAACAGATTAGTGGTGAAAAACTGTTTTTT.

The chain employs TRBV6-5 and TRBJ1-1; a possible D gene is TRBD1 (5 bases). The germline V gene encodes CDR1 MNHEY and CDR2 SVGAGI. V was shortened by 2 bases and J by 9 bases, with 13 bases between the two germline ends. CDR3 size: 13 residues. As DNA, the CDR3 is TGTGCCAGCAGTTACGGGGGTGAGACTAAAGCTTTCTTT. Amino acid sequence: CASSYGGETKAFF.

This CDR3 is CASSRQVGLALNTGELFF. DNA of the CDR3: TGTGCCAGCAGCCGACAGGTGGGGCTAGCCCTGAACACCGGGGAGCTGTTTTTT. The V and J genes are TRBV14 and TRBJ2-2; maybe TRBD1 (6 bases). V was clipped by 4 bases and J by 1 base, with 19 bases between them. The CDR3 loop spans 18 amino acids. Germline V CDR1 and CDR2: SGHDN, FVKESK.

The V gene is TRBV18, the J gene TRBJ1-4; no clear D. The CDR3 runs 14 residues. V lost 5 bases and J 1 base, leaving 8 bases between the germline ends. Germline loops: CDR1 KGHSH, CDR2 LQKENI. CDR3 DNA sequence: TGTGCCAGCTCAGCCACGGTAACTAATGAAAAACTGTTTTTT. Translated, it gives CASSATVTNEKLFF.

This clone was seen just once. V gene TRBV5-1 combines with J gene TRBJ1-1; D might be TRBD1 (6 bases). This CDR3 is built from 14 residues. Trimming pared 3 bases from V and 1 base from J, leaving 10 bases between. CDR1 is SGHRS, CDR2 YFSETQ, per germline. In DNA, the CDR3 is TGCGCCAGCAGCTGGGGGACACAGAACACTGAAGCTTTCTTT. It is translated as CASSWGTQNTEAFF.

V gene TRBV6-4 combines with J gene TRBJ2-1; 10 nucleotides agree with TRBD2. J gave up 3 bases and V 4 bases, and 3 bases lay outside the gene matches. The CDR3 covers 15 residues. In germline, CDR1 is MRHNA, CDR2 SNTAGT. The DNA for the CDR3 is TGTGCCAGCAGTGTAGAGCGGGGGGGCTACAATGAGCAGTTCTTC. Protein: CASSVERGGYNEQFF.

This clone showed up just once. The genes are TRBV7-8 and TRBJ2-3; D gene uncertain. The germline V gene has CDR1 SGHVS and CDR2 FQNEAQ. V lost 0 bases and J lost 0, with 10 bases in between. The length of the CDR3 is 16 residues. CDR3 in amino acids: CASSLAGPGSTDTQYF. In nucleotides, the CDR3 is TGTGCCAGCAGCTTAGCGGGCCCAGGAAGCACAGATACGCAGTATTTT.

This clone was recorded once. V is TRBV2 and J is TRBJ2-2; the D call may be TRBD1 or TRBD2 (5 bases each). V lost 1 base and J 7 bases, leaving 19 bases between the germline ends. Germline V gives CDR1 SNHLY, CDR2 FYNNEI. The CDR3 is 17 amino acids. Written as DNA, the CDR3 is TGTGCCAGCAGTGAAGGGGGGTGGCGGCCTAGGGACGGGGAGCTGTTTTTT. Its protein is CASSEGGWRPRDGELFF.

This clone showed up just once. This chain links TRBV7-9 with TRBJ1-5, with 9 nucleotides matching TRBD1. CDR3 length: 14 residues. Germline V gene lookup returns CDR1 SEHNR and CDR2 FQNEAQ (reference sequence). The junction had 8 bases not matched to a gene; V was cut back by 7 bases and J by 7 bases. For the CDR3, the DNA is TGTGCCAGCACCAAGGACAGGGGTGACCAGCCCCAGCATTTT. Its protein is CASTKDRGDQPQHF.

This clone occurred once. The J gene is TRBJ1-2, the V gene TRBV7-2, with D perhaps TRBD1 (5 bases). CDR3 length: 15 residues. The V end was cut by 5 bases, the J end by 6 bases, with 19 bases between. Per germline, CDR1 SGHTA and CDR2 FQGNSA. The CDR3 reads CASSPLRSRGNGYTF. The CDR3, as DNA: TGTGCCAGCAGCCCGTTAAGGTCGCGGGGGAATGGCTACACCTTC.

The chain couples TRBV12-3 or TRBV12-4 to TRBJ1-1; D not certain. Trimming left V 5 bases short and J 1 base short, with 8 bases between. This CDR3 contains 13 residues. CDR3 in amino acids: CASSRGRNTEAFF. CDR3 nucleotides: TGTGCCAGCAGTCGCGGGCGGAACACTGAAGCTTTCTTT.

The chain uses TRBV5-6 and TRBJ1-1, with D uncertain. Looked up from germline, CDR1 is SGHDT and CDR2 is YYEEEE. The CDR3 totals 16 residues. Deletions cut 4 bases from V and 1 base from J, with 17 bases between. The CDR3 here is CASSPLVIGRNTEAFF. CDR3 in DNA: TGTGCCAGCAGCCCCCTGGTTATAGGCCGGAACACTGAAGCTTTCTTT.